Following are 22 T cell receptor beta chains from one sample sequenced in a study of blood T cell repertoires in COVID-19. Method: immunoSEQ multiplex PCR; TCRdb's copy keeps in-frame clones and lacks some. The table shows some 200,000 clones, with 84% occurring only once. The specimen sequenced was peripheral blood. All receptors derive from a woman in her 70s with COVID-19, enrolled during active disease.

The V and J genes are TRBV19 and TRBJ1-2; D remains ambiguous. Germline CDR1 and CDR2: LNHDA and SQIVND (reference sequence). Between the trimmed V and J ends, which lost 3 bases and 0 bases, there was a span of 11 bases. The CDR3 is made up of 15 amino acids. CDR3: CASSIGQTTNYGYTF. CDR3 bases: TGTGCCAGTAGTATTGGGCAGACGACTAACTATGGCTACACCTTC.

V is TRBV6-5 and J is TRBJ1-1, with TRBD1 matching 9 bases. The CDR3 contains 13 residues. In germline, CDR1 is MNHEY, CDR2 SVGAGI. With V trimmed by 7 bases and J by 7 bases, 7 bases remained unmatched. For the CDR3, the DNA is TGTGCCAGCAAAACGGGGACAGGGCGTGAAGCTTTCTTT. Residues: CASKTGTGREAFF.

About this clone: An end of the junction does not agree with germline; a read error may underlie this. The chain combines TRBV27 with TRBJ2-1, with 12 bases matching TRBD2. The CDR3 is made up of 16 amino acids. CDR1 is MNHEY, CDR2 SMNVEV, per germline (reference sequence). CDR3 residues: CATSSGGLAGRNEQFF. The CDR3 coding sequence is TGTGCCACCAGTTCCGGCGGACTAGCGGGGCGGAATGAGCAGTTCTTC.

The chain combines TRBV7-2 with TRBJ2-1, with 10 bases that match TRBD2. The germline V gene encodes CDR1 SGHTA and CDR2 FQGNSA. V was clipped by 5 bases and J by 7 bases; unmatched bases: 8. The CDR3 consists of 15 residues. The CDR3 DNA sequence: TGTGCCAGCAGCCCCCAGCGGGGGGGCCAGAATGAGCAGTTCTTC. Translated, it gives CASSPQRGGQNEQFF.

V usage is TRBV28 and J usage is TRBJ1-5; 10 bases line up with TRBD1. The CDR3 has 16 amino acids. V trimming: 4 bases; J trimming: 4 bases; junction bases outside the gene matches: 7. Germline V gene data show CDR1 as MDHEN and CDR2 as SYDVKM. In DNA, the CDR3 is TGTGCCAGCAGTTCGACAGGGGGCGTAGGTAATCAGCCCCAGCATTTT. Translation gives CASSSTGGVGNQPQHF.

J is TRBJ1-4 and V is TRBV30; D possibly corresponds to TRBD1 (5 bases). V was pared by 2 bases and J by 3 bases, with 16 bases between. The germline CDR1 and CDR2 sequences are GTSNPN and SVGIG (reference sequence). This CDR3 has 16 residues. The DNA for the CDR3 is TGTGCCTGGAGTCCGTTAACAGGCGAGGCTAATGAAAAACTGTTTTTT. It yields the protein CAWSPLTGEANEKLFF.

This clone was counted once. V and J are TRBV9 and TRBJ1-2; D might be TRBD1 (5 bases). Trimming removed 5 bases from V and 5 bases from J, with 10 bases in between. The germline V gene has CDR1 SGDLS and CDR2 YYNGEE. This CDR3 has 12 residues. The CDR3 spells CASRSGGYGYTF. The DNA for the CDR3 is TGTGCCAGCAGGTCGGGGGGGTATGGCTACACCTTC.

This sequence joins TRBV5-4 and TRBJ2-6; D is possibly TRBD2 (6 bases). The CDR3 covers 17 residues. Germline CDR1 and CDR2: SGHNT and YYREEE (reference sequence). Trimming removed 1 base from V and 1 base from J, with 12 bases in between. This CDR3 is CASSLPPGRSGANVLTF. CDR3 bases: TGTGCCAGCAGCTTGCCTCCAGGGAGGTCTGGGGCCAACGTCCTGACTTTC.

The rearrangement links TRBV6-1 to TRBJ2-1; D remains ambiguous. The CDR3 is 16 residues long. Trimming removed 4 bases at V and 0 bases at J, with 13 bases between. CDR1 and CDR2 from the germline V gene are MNHNS and SASEGT. The CDR3 reads CASSGGDATSYNEQFF. Written as DNA, the CDR3 is TGTGCCAGCAGTGGCGGAGACGCGACCTCCTACAATGAGCAGTTCTTC.

This chain joins TRBV11-2 and TRBJ1-4; 9 bases are a match to TRBD1. V gave up 5 bases and J gave up 8 bases; unmatched junction bases: 6. The germline V gene encodes CDR1 SGHAT and CDR2 FQNNGV. CDR3 length equals 14 residues. The CDR3 DNA is TGTGCCAGCAGCCCGGGACAGGGAAGAGAAAAACTGTTTTTT. Translating it yields CASSPGQGREKLFF.

The chain recombines TRBV5-5 with TRBJ1-5; D is possibly TRBD1 (6 bases). The V gene's germline CDR1 is SGHKS and CDR2 YYEKEE (reference sequence). This CDR3 region has 14 residues. V lost 4 bases, J lost 4 bases, and 12 bases lay in between. The chain's CDR3 is CASSTGQMNQPQHF. CDR3 sequence (DNA): TGTGCCAGCAGCACAGGACAGATGAATCAGCCCCAGCATTTT.

Concerning this clone: Additional DNA sequences in this sample encode the identical CDR3. This chain joins TRBV28 and TRBJ2-6; tentative D call: TRBD1 (5 bases). Trimming cost V 8 bases and J 4 bases, with 15 bases left between them. The CDR3 consists of 15 residues. Germline V gene sequence: CDR1 MDHEN, CDR2 SYDVKM. The CDR3 nucleotides are TGTGCCAGCTCTTTATCAGGGCCCGGGGCCAACGTCCTGACTTTC. The encoded protein is CASSLSGPGANVLTF.

The chain links TRBV27 to TRBJ1-2; 7 bases agree with TRBD1. V was clipped by 4 bases and J by 7 bases; unmatched bases: 6. The germline gives CDR1 MNHEY, CDR2 SMNVEV (reference sequence). The CDR3 has 13 amino acids. CDR3 amino acids: CASSSGGRSGYTF. The CDR3 DNA follows: TGTGCCAGCAGTTCAGGGGGGCGAAGTGGCTACACCTTC.

This rearrangement joins TRBV10-3 to TRBJ2-7; 7 bases map to TRBD2. Losses at the gene ends were 3 bases for V and 3 bases for J; bases not matched to a gene: 5. The CDR3 length is 14 residues. Germline V gene sequence: CDR1 ENHRY, CDR2 SYGVKD. CDR3 nucleotide sequence: TGTGCCATCAGTGATGCGGGAGTGGTCTACGAGCAGTACTTC. Translated, it gives CAISDAGVVYEQYF.

The chain joins TRBV11-1 to TRBJ2-5; 7 bases fit TRBD2. The trim removed 2 bases at V and 5 bases at J, leaving 11 bases unmatched. CDR3 length: 16 amino acids. The germline V gene encodes CDR1 SGHAT and CDR2 FQDESV (reference sequence). In DNA form, the CDR3 reads TGTGCCAGCAGCTTATCCGGGGGGTGGGGAGCGGAGACCCAGTACTTC. The encoded protein is CASSLSGGWGAETQYF.

The V call is TRBV12-5, the J call TRBJ2-4; the D is unclear. The germline V gene encodes CDR1 LGHNT and CDR2 FRNRAP. This CDR3 is 15 amino acids long. V was shortened by 8 bases and J by 1 base, with 15 bases between the two germline ends. As DNA, the CDR3 is TGTGCTAGTAACCACCCTAGTGTTGCCAAAAACATTCAGTACTTC. Translated, it gives CASNHPSVAKNIQYF. Looking up the rest from reference TRBV12-5 and TRBJ2-4 gives the full variable domain: DARVTQTPRHKVTEMGQEVTMRCQPILGHNTVFWYRQTMMQGLELLAYFRNRAPLDDSGMPKDRFSAEMPDATLATLKIQPSEPRDSAVYFCASNHPSVAKNIQYFGAGTRLSVL.

V and J are TRBV6-5 and TRBJ2-7, with D maybe TRBD1 (7 bases). CDR3 size: 16 residues. Per the germline V gene, CDR1 is MNHEY and CDR2 is SVGAGI. The V end lost 4 bases, the J end lost 5 bases, and 21 bases lay between the germline ends. The CDR3 region has the DNA TGTGCCAGCAGTTCGCACTCAAGACAGGGAGGAAACGAGCAGTACGTC. Encoded protein: CASSSHSRQGGNEQYV.

This sequence joins TRBV5-5 and TRBJ2-7; TRBD2 aligns across 9 bases. With 8 bases clipped from V and 0 bases from J, the junction kept 6 bases outside the gene matches. This CDR3 is built from 14 residues. Germline V gene sequence: CDR1 SGHKS, CDR2 YYEKEE (reference sequence). CDR3 protein: CASKPTSGSYEQYF. The CDR3, as DNA: TGTGCCAGTAAGCCGACTAGCGGCTCCTACGAGCAGTACTTC.

About this clone itself: Different DNA sequences within this sample yield the same CDR3. V and J are TRBV28 and TRBJ2-1; 12 positions match TRBD2. The CDR3 spans 16 residues. Trimming took 2 bases from V and 9 from J; bases not matched to a gene: 8. Germline V CDR1 and CDR2: MDHEN, SYDVKM. CDR3 in DNA: TGTGCCAGCAGTTTACCCCTAGCGGGAGGGCCGGGTGAGCAGTTCTTC. Translated: CASSLPLAGGPGEQFF.

This rearrangement joins TRBV2 to TRBJ2-6; the D gene is possibly TRBD1 (5 bases). The CDR3 is 17 amino acids. Germline V lookup: CDR1 SNHLY, CDR2 FYNNEI. With 5 bases removed from V and 0 bases from J, the gap between germline ends came to 14 bases. The CDR3 protein is CASSRQSHPSGANVLTF. DNA for the CDR3: TGTGCCAGCAGTCGACAGAGCCATCCCTCTGGGGCCAACGTCCTGACTTTC.

The CDR3 DNA is TGCGCCAGCAGCTTTGGACAGACGATCTCCTACGAGCAGTACTTC. This codes for CASSFGQTISYEQYF. The chain employs TRBV5-1 and TRBJ2-7, with D perhaps matching TRBD1 (6 bases). Trimming pared 2 bases from V and 0 bases from J, leaving 12 bases between. This CDR3 region has 15 residues. Germline CDR1 is SGHRS and CDR2 is YFSETQ.

This clone has just one count. The chain is built from TRBV19 and TRBJ2-3; maybe TRBD1 (6 bases). With 7 bases removed from V and 3 bases from J, the gap between germline ends came to 23 bases. Germline loops: CDR1 LNHDA, CDR2 SQIVND (reference sequence). The CDR3 has 17 amino acids. In DNA, the CDR3 is TGTGCCAGTAACAGGGAAGTATCCTTGGGTGGTACAGATACGCAGTATTTT. This gives the protein CASNREVSLGGTDTQYF.